This T cell receptor beta chain appears in the sequencing data of a study of blood T cell repertoires in COVID-19. Study-level information: The samples span acute and convalescent COVID-19 from the United States, Italy and Spain. PBMCs, B-cell-depleted T cells, or T cells provided the cDNA or gDNA that made up the material.

Germline V gene lookup returns CDR1 LNHDA and CDR2 SQIVND (reference sequence). V was clipped by 6 bases and J by 0 bases; unmatched bases: 15. The CDR3 has 19 amino acids. In the authors' methods: How many nucleated cells were present was estimated from reference gene primer amplification. The protocol was immunoSEQ multiplex PCR, while the TCRdb copy is restricted to in-frame clones and leaves out a portion. V, J and clone size derive from that table, while D and trimming were established from the DNA sequence. Of approximately 57,000 clones in the sample, approximately 81% were seen once. The V gene is TRBV19, the J gene TRBJ1-5; TRBD1 matches at 9 bases. The source is a man aged 35-49 years with active COVID-19. Material: peripheral blood. The CDR3 sequence is CASSQGQGPIMYSNQPQHF. The CDR3, as DNA: TGTGCCAGTAGCCAGGGACAGGGTCCGATAATGTATAGCAATCAGCCCCAGCATTTT. Filled out from reference TRBV19 and TRBJ1-5, the complete variable domain reads DGGITQSPKYLFRKEGQNVTLSCEQNLNHDAMYWYRQDPGQGLRLIYYSQIVNDFQKGDIAEGYSVSREKKESFPLTVTSAQKNPTAFYLCASSQGQGPIMYSNQPQHFGDGTRLSIL.